This is a list of T cell receptor beta chains from one sample in a study of blood T cell repertoires in COVID-19. The assay was immunoSEQ multiplex PCR, and TCRdb's table has in-frame clones only and misses some. Found here are about 310,000 clones, around 90% of them singletons; the top ten hold 2.5% to 3%. Material: peripheral blood. These receptors were taken from a woman in her twenties or thirties with COVID-19, enrolled during active disease. CDR3s include the opening cysteine and the closing phenylalanine or tryptophan. D genes are given only for firm matches. Clone size is stated in some rows and not others, as once, few, many or a class when expanded.

j_gene	len	v_gene	abundance	d_gene	CDR3nt	CDR3aa
TRBJ2-6	18	TRBV7-9	-	TRBD2	TGTGCCAGCACCCCACGGACTAGCGGGACGACTGGGGCCAACGTCCTGACTTTC	CASTPRTSGTTGANVLTF
TRBJ2-3	14	TRBV6-5	-	-	TGTGCCAGCCGGGGGTTAACCAGCACAGATACGCAGTATTTT	CASRGLTSTDTQYF
TRBJ1-1	14	TRBV19	-	TRBD1	TGTGCCAGTAGTAGGACAGGAATGAACACTGAAGCTTTCTTT	CASSRTGMNTEAFF
TRBJ2-3	17	TRBV19	once	-	TGTGCCAGTACCCCGGAGGCTTTCCGACAAGTGGCAGATACGCAGTATTTT	CASTPEAFRQVADTQYF
TRBJ2-7	14	TRBV5-1	once	-	TGCGCCAGCAGCTTGGAGTCCGGGACCTACGAGCAGTACTTC	CASSLESGTYEQYF
TRBJ2-5	15	TRBV19	-	-	TGTGCCAGTAGTATAGGAGGGGGTCCCCAAGAGACCCAGTACTTC	CASSIGGGPQETQYF
TRBJ2-7	13	TRBV5-1	-	-	TGCGCCAGCAGCTTATCACTCTCCTACGAGCAGTACTTC	CASSLSLSYEQYF
TRBJ1-5	16	TRBV5-3	once	-	TGTGCCAGAAGCAGGGGTAGCCGGAAGGTCAATCAGCCCCAGCATTTT	CARSRGSRKVNQPQHF
TRBJ2-5	15	TRBV25-1	-	TRBD2	TGTGCCAGCAGCCGGGTAGCGGGTAAACAAGAGACCCAGTACTTC	CASSRVAGKQETQYF
TRBJ2-1	18	TRBV21-1	few	-	TGTGCCAGCAGCAAAGCGGACGGACAGGGCCTCAGGACCCCAAAGCAGTTCTTC	CASSKADGQGLRTPKQFF
TRBJ1-1	13	TRBV30	-	-	TGTGCCTGGCAAGAGCGGGGGAACACTGAAGCTTTCTTT	CAWQERGNTEAFF
TRBJ2-1	16	TRBV6-4	once	-	TGTGCCAGTAGAAGCGGGCGGCTAGGCTCCTACAATGAGCAGTTCTTC	CASRSGRLGSYNEQFF
TRBJ1-1	18	TRBV7-9	-	-	TGTGCCAGCAGCTTAGTTCGGTTGGCAGGGCGAGGAAACACTGAAGCTTTCTTT	CASSLVRLAGRGNTEAFF
TRBJ1-1	14	TRBV25-1	-	-	TGTGCCAGCAGTGGTCGCGGGATTAACACTGAAGCTTTCTTT	CASSGRGINTEAFF
TRBJ1-2	13	TRBV30	-	-	TGTGCCTGGGATACAGGGACTAACTATGGCTACACCTTC	CAWDTGTNYGYTF
TRBJ1-6	15	TRBV5-1	-	-	TGCGCCAGCAGTGAAGGCGGGAGGGATAATTCACCCCTCCACTTT	CASSEGGRDNSPLHF
TRBJ2-7	13	TRBV29-1	-	TRBD2	TGCAGCGTGGGGAGCGGGAGGTCCTACGAGCAGTACTTC	CSVGSGRSYEQYF
TRBJ1-1	17	TRBV28	-	TRBD1	TGTGCCAGCAGTTTAGCAGGGGGCTATATCATGAACACTGAAGCTTTCTTT	CASSLAGGYIMNTEAFF
TRBJ2-5	15	TRBV19	once	-	TGTGCCAGTAGCGCGACCGGAGCTACCCAAGAGACCCAGTACTTC	CASSATGATQETQYF
TRBJ1-6	13	TRBV7-3	-	TRBD1	TGTGCCATCACCGGGACAGCTAATTCACCCCTCCACTTT	CAITGTANSPLHF
TRBJ2-7	14	TRBV2	-	-	TGTGCCAGCAGTGTGGGCAGCATGATCTACGAGCAGTACTTC	CASSVGSMIYEQYF
TRBJ1-5	11	TRBV6-6	-	TRBD1	TGTGCCAGCAGTACGGGACAGGCCCAGCATTTT	CASSTGQAQHF
TRBJ2-3	15	TRBV5-1	-	TRBD1	TGCGCCAGCAGCGGGACAGGGGGCGGAGCAGATACGCAGTATTTT	CASSGTGGGADTQYF
TRBJ2-1	14	TRBV19	-	-	TGTGCCAGTAGTCCGACTAGCTCCTACAATGAGCAGTTCTTC	CASSPTSSYNEQFF
TRBJ2-7	12	TRBV11-2	-	TRBD2	TGTGCCAGCAGCCGGGGGGACTACGAGCAGTACTTC	CASSRGDYEQYF
TRBJ1-5	13	TRBV30	few	-	TGTGCCTCAGGGGTCTCCCTGGATCAGCCCCAGCATTTT	CASGVSLDQPQHF
TRBJ2-4	18	TRBV12-5	-	TRBD1	TGTGCTAGTGCTATCGGGTCGAAAACAGGGGTGGAGGAAAACATTCAGTACTTC	CASAIGSKTGVEENIQYF
TRBJ2-3	15	TRBV3-1/TRBV3-2	-	TRBD2	TGTGCCAGCAGCCCTAGCGGGAGGGAAACAGATACGCAGTATTTT	CASSPSGRETDTQYF
TRBJ2-1	14	TRBV3-1/TRBV3-2	-	TRBD2	TGTGCCAGCAGCTGGGGTAGCGGGAGCGGTGAGCAGTTCTTC	CASSWGSGSGEQFF
TRBJ1-5	14	TRBV19	-	TRBD1	TGTGCCAGTAGTCCCACAGGGGGCAATCAGCCCCAGCATTTT	CASSPTGGNQPQHF
TRBJ2-1	15	TRBV7-9	-	-	TGTGCCAGCATAGGAGCACCGAGCTCCTACAATGAGCAGTTCTTC	CASIGAPSSYNEQFF
TRBJ1-2	13	TRBV29-1	-	-	TGCAGCGTTGAAGAAACAGTTAACTATGGCTACACCTTC	CSVEETVNYGYTF
TRBJ2-2	11	TRBV10-1	-	-	TGCGCCAGCAGCGGGGGAGGGGAGCTGTTTTTT	CASSGGGELFF
TRBJ1-2	15	TRBV19	-	-	TGTGCCAGTACCCCTATGGTAGCGGGGAACTATGGCTACACCTTC	CASTPMVAGNYGYTF
TRBJ2-4	18	TRBV11-2	-	-	TGTGCCAGCAGCCCACGAAGGCCCGGAGGCAGCCACAAAAACATTCAGTACTTC	CASSPRRPGGSHKNIQYF
TRBJ1-2	14	TRBV18	-	TRBD1	TGTGCCAGCTCACGTGGACAGGGTAACTATGGCTACACCTTC	CASSRGQGNYGYTF
TRBJ1-2	11	TRBV19	once	TRBD1	TGTGCCACCAGACAGGGCGATGGCTACACCTTC	CATRQGDGYTF
TRBJ1-2	10	TRBV20-1	-	-	TGCAGTGCTAACGGCTATGGCTACACCTTC	CSANGYGYTF
TRBJ2-2	19	TRBV27	-	TRBD1	TGTGCCAGCAGTTTATCGAGAGGACAGGGACGGGGGAACACCGGGGAGCTGTTTTTT	CASSLSRGQGRGNTGELFF
TRBJ2-7	16	TRBV7-9	-	TRBD2	TGTGCCAGCAGCTCGTTTAGCGGGAGCGACTCCTACGAGCAGTACTTC	CASSSFSGSDSYEQYF
TRBJ1-2	14	TRBV19	-	TRBD1	TGTGCCAGTAGTATCCAGGGGGTCAACTATGGCTACACCTTC	CASSIQGVNYGYTF
TRBJ2-1	14	TRBV19	once	-	TGTGCCAGTAGTATAGGCCTAGCCGCGACGGAGCAGTTCTTC	CASSIGLAATEQFF
TRBJ1-2	12	TRBV28	-	-	TGTGCCAGCAAGAGGGAGACTTATGGCTACACCTTC	CASKRETYGYTF
TRBJ2-3	13	TRBV7-9	-	TRBD1	TGTGCCAGCAGTTGGACAGGAGCAGATACGCAGTATTTT	CASSWTGADTQYF
TRBJ1-6	15	TRBV28	few	-	TGTGCCAGCAGTTCGACCACAGGGTTAGATTCACCCCTCCACTTT	CASSSTTGLDSPLHF
TRBJ2-2	16	TRBV5-1	-	-	TGCGCCAGCAGCCTCCATCGGTCAACGAACACCGGGGAGCTGTTTTTT	CASSLHRSTNTGELFF
TRBJ2-1	16	TRBV28	-	-	TGTGCCAGCAGCCCAAGACTAGGGGTCAATGCCAATGAGCAGTTCTTC	CASSPRLGVNANEQFF
TRBJ2-4	15	TRBV7-9	-	-	TGTGCCAGCAGCTTCGGCGGTGGCCTCAAAAACATTCAGTACTTC	CASSFGGGLKNIQYF